The rows below give T cell receptor beta chains drawn from one sample of a study of blood T cell repertoires in COVID-19. Method: immunoSEQ multiplex PCR; TCRdb's copy keeps in-frame clones and lacks some. The sample carries 150,000 to 200,000 clones, approximately 88% recorded once. The specimen was peripheral blood. The source of these receptors is a woman of 80 years or more with active or convalescent COVID-19. Each CDR3 is given with its conserved first and last residue. The D gene is left open where the match is weak. Clone sizes are given selectively: once, few, many, or a class where the clone is expanded.

j_call clone_size cdr3_length v_call d_call cdr3_aa cdr3_nt
TRBJ2-5 . 13 TRBV2 . CATRGGWQETQYF TGTGCGACCCGAGGGGGATGGCAAGAGACCCAGTACTTC
TRBJ1-2 . 15 TRBV7-8 TRBD1 CASSSPGQGDYGYTF TGTGCCAGCAGTTCACCGGGACAGGGGGACTATGGCTACACCTTC
TRBJ2-1 . 15 TRBV5-1 TRBD1 CASSPATGDYNEQFF TGCGCCAGCAGCCCTGCGACAGGGGATTACAATGAGCAGTTCTTC
TRBJ2-2 . 15 TRBV10-2 . CASSDPGSNTGELFF TGCGCCAGCAGTGATCCAGGTTCGAACACCGGGGAGCTGTTTTTT
TRBJ1-1 . 18 TRBV7-2 TRBD1 CASSLRPRGQGSNTEAFF TGTGCCAGCAGCTTAAGACCTCGGGGACAGGGGTCAAACACTGAAGCTTTCTTT
TRBJ1-2 few 14 TRBV10-3 . CAISDPGDLYGYTF TGTGCCATCAGTGATCCGGGGGACCTCTATGGCTACACCTTC
TRBJ1-3 . 13 TRBV7-9 . CASQEGAGNTIYF TGTGCCAGCCAAGAGGGGGCTGGAAACACCATATATTTT
TRBJ1-1 . 13 TRBV7-2 . CASSPVGDTEAFF TGTGCCAGCAGCCCCGTAGGGGACACTGAAGCTTTCTTT
TRBJ2-7 . 14 TRBV7-8 TRBD1 CASSLLQGPYEQYF TGTGCCAGCAGCTTATTACAGGGGCCCTACGAGCAGTACTTC
TRBJ2-5 . 13 TRBV5-1 . CASSLGRKETQYF TGCGCCAGCAGCTTGGGCAGGAAAGAGACCCAGTACTTC
TRBJ1-1 . 14 TRBV11-2 . CASDHSRMNTEAFF TGTGCCAGCGACCACAGTAGAATGAACACTGAAGCTTTCTTT
TRBJ2-7 . 12 TRBV5-1 . CASSPEVGEQYF TGCGCCAGCAGTCCTGAGGTCGGCGAGCAGTACTTC
TRBJ1-1 many 14 TRBV7-2 . CASSLARRGTEAFF TGTGCCAGCAGCTTAGCGAGGCGGGGTACTGAAGCTTTCTTT
TRBJ1-3 . 14 TRBV2 . CASGAERASYPIYF TGTGCCAGCGGCGCGGAGAGGGCATCTTATCCCATATATTTT
TRBJ1-5 . 16 TRBV4-1 TRBD1 CASSQGAGGHNQPQHF TGCGCCAGCAGCCAGGGGGCAGGGGGGCACAATCAGCCCCAGCATTTT
TRBJ1-6 . 18 TRBV5-1 TRBD1 CASSLGGQGARGNSPLHF TGCGCCAGCAGCTTGGGAGGACAGGGGGCGCGAGGTAATTCACCCCTCCACTTT
TRBJ1-3 . 13 TRBV18 . CASSPGGGNTIYF TGTGCCAGCTCACCAGGAGGTGGAAACACCATATATTTT
TRBJ1-3 . 16 TRBV15 TRBD1 CATSRTGLSSGNTIYF TGTGCCACCAGCAGGACAGGGCTTTCCTCTGGAAACACCATATATTTT
TRBJ2-3 . 13 TRBV27 . CASSSPITDTQYF TGTGCCAGCAGTTCCCCTATCACAGATACGCAGTATTTT
TRBJ1-4 . 17 TRBV5-1 . CASSLVTGGGTNEKLFF TGCGCCAGCAGCTTGGTTACCGGCGGGGGAACTAATGAAAAACTGTTTTTT
TRBJ1-4 . 17 TRBV7-9 TRBD1 CASSPGQAVATNEKLFF TGTGCCAGCAGCCCGGGACAGGCAGTTGCAACTAATGAAAAACTGTTTTTT
TRBJ2-2 few 16 TRBV5-8 TRBD1 CASSLGQGNRAGELFF TGTGCCAGCAGCTTGGGACAGGGGAATAGAGCCGGGGAGCTGTTTTTT
TRBJ1-6 few 15 TRBV7-9 TRBD1 CANTEVQGTNSPLHF TGTGCCAACACGGAGGTACAGGGGACCAATTCACCCCTCCACTTT
TRBJ2-7 . 14 TRBV7-2 TRBD1 CASSSGTGTYEQYF TGTGCCAGCAGCTCGGGGACAGGGACCTACGAGCAGTACTTC
TRBJ1-2 . 13 TRBV18 TRBD1 CASSGDRVYGYTF TGTGCCAGCTCCGGGGACAGGGTCTATGGCTACACCTTC
TRBJ1-2 . 15 TRBV5-5 . CASSFLSGSSGGYTF TGTGCCAGCAGCTTTCTGTCGGGGTCGTCGGGGGGCTACACCTTC
TRBJ2-3 . 15 TRBV10-3 TRBD1 CATHPGGAGTDTQYF TGTGCCACACACCCAGGGGGCGCGGGCACAGATACGCAGTATTTT
TRBJ1-1 once 12 TRBV10-3 . CAIRAMNTEAFF TGTGCCATCAGGGCCATGAACACTGAAGCTTTCTTT
TRBJ2-5 . 15 TRBV5-1 TRBD1 CASSLRQGAGETQYF TGCGCCAGCAGCTTGAGACAGGGGGCTGGGGAGACCCAGTACTTC
TRBJ2-3 . 15 TRBV6-5 TRBD1 CASSLGTASTDTQYF TGTGCCAGCAGTCTCGGGACAGCAAGCACAGATACGCAGTATTTT
TRBJ1-4 . 14 TRBV5-1 . CASSSGQPNEKLFF TGCGCCAGCAGCTCAGGACAGCCTAATGAAAAACTGTTTTTT
TRBJ1-2 . 10 TRBV29-1 . CSVSLGGYTF TGCAGCGTTTCTCTCGGTGGCTACACCTTC
TRBJ1-1 . 15 TRBV7-9 . CASSLFGRGNTEAFF TGTGCCAGCAGCTTATTTGGGAGGGGGAACACTGAAGCTTTCTTT
TRBJ2-2 . 14 TRBV10-3 . CAISESGGTGELFF TGTGCCATCAGTGAGTCGGGGGGCACCGGGGAGCTGTTTTTT
TRBJ1-2 . 19 TRBV27 TRBD1 CASSLFGPLPQGPNYGYTF TGTGCCAGCAGTTTATTTGGACCCCTCCCACAGGGGCCAAACTATGGCTACACCTTC
TRBJ2-7 . 14 TRBV19 . CASRWGQGAYEQYF TGTGCCAGTCGATGGGGGCAGGGAGCCTACGAGCAGTACTTC
TRBJ1-2 few 13 TRBV11-2 . CASSLGTAYGYTF TGTGCCAGCAGCTTAGGGACAGCATATGGCTACACCTTC
TRBJ2-1 . 15 TRBV19 TRBD2 CASTGLAGGHNEQFF TGTGCCAGTACCGGGCTAGCGGGGGGGCACAATGAGCAGTTCTTC
TRBJ2-3 . 16 TRBV5-4 TRBD2 CASRRVAGAPSDTQYF TGTGCCAGCAGGAGAGTAGCGGGGGCACCCTCTGATACGCAGTATTTT
TRBJ1-1 once 15 TRBV10-3 . CAISESIDRNTEAFF TGTGCCATCAGTGAGTCCATAGACAGGAACACTGAAGCTTTCTTT
TRBJ1-5 . 14 TRBV7-9 . CASSRGDSNQPQHF TGTGCCAGCAGCCGGGGGGATAGCAATCAGCCCCAGCATTTT
TRBJ1-3 . 15 TRBV19 TRBD1 CASTPDRDYGNTIYF TGTGCCAGTACCCCCGACAGGGATTACGGAAACACCATATATTTT
TRBJ1-1 . 14 TRBV10-3 TRBD1 CAISFRTGTTEAFF TGTGCCATCAGCTTCAGGACAGGGACCACTGAAGCTTTCTTT
TRBJ1-5 few 16 TRBV6-2/TRBV6-3 TRBD1 CASSSGRGSSNQPQHF TGTGCCAGCAGTTCAGGCAGGGGGTCAAGCAATCAGCCCCAGCATTTT